This T cell receptor beta chain was obtained from a study of blood T cells in healthy people across ages. Points from the study as a whole: Conclusively comparing naive with antigen-experienced cells was impossible with unsorted PBMCs.

V was shortened by 8 bases and J by 0 bases, with 13 bases between the two germline ends. Germline values: CDR1 MNHEY, CDR2 SVGAGI. CDR3 length: 14 amino acids. Sample-barcoded 5' priming and a J-beta primer mix drove a second PCR of roughly 7 to 11 cycles. Each cDNA molecule, via a template-switch adaptor with 12 random nucleotides, was tagged. Per sample, CDR3-containing paired-end reads numbered at least 3 million. MiXCR was run by TCRdb on the 5' RACE reads, yielding one entry per CDR3 protein. Seen here are about 1.7 million distinct CDR3 sequences, approximately 28% observed once, and the top ten hold 6.5% to 8.5%. Remarks on this clonotype: What it recognizes is unknown.

The clonotype originates from a woman between 25 and 40 years old in good health. This rearrangement joins TRBV6-5 to TRBJ1-1; D is unresolved. The sequenced sample consisted of blood. The CDR3 DNA follows: TGTGCCAGCTTGACGGCAGGCATGAACACTGAAGCTTTCTTT. It translates to CASLTAGMNTEAFF.